The rows below give T cell receptor beta chains drawn from one sample of a study of Ad26.COV2.S vaccination and SARS-CoV-2 variants. The data were produced by immunoSEQ multiplex PCR, yet TCRdb's version contains in-frame clones alone and is incomplete. The sample carries under 550,000 clones, roughly 90% recorded once. This specimen consisted of peripheral blood, obtained in a trial of Ad26.COV2.S vaccine versus placebo. Receptors originate from a person between 18 and 59 years old who received the Ad26.COV2.S COVID-19 vaccine or a placebo. Both conserved end residues are part of each CDR3. D genes are given only for firm matches. Not all rows give a size; the values are once, few, many and, for expanded clones, a class.

j_call,d_call,v_call,clone_size,cdr3_nt,cdr3_aa
TRBJ1-4,.,TRBV5-1,.,TGCGCCAGCAGCTTGAATTGGAGTGAAAAACTGTTTTTT,CASSLNWSEKLFF
TRBJ2-1,TRBD2,TRBV19,.,TGTGCCTCCCGAGCGGGGACTAGCGGATTTCAAGGCAATGAGCAGTTCTTC,CASRAGTSGFQGNEQFF
TRBJ2-7,TRBD1,TRBV7-9,.,TGTGCCAGCAGCAGACCGGGACAGGGCCACGAGCAGTACTTC,CASSRPGQGHEQYF
TRBJ2-7,TRBD2,TRBV18,.,TGTGCCAGCTCACCGACTAGCGGGAGACACGAGCAGTACTTC,CASSPTSGRHEQYF
TRBJ1-1,.,TRBV4-3,.,TGCGCCAGCAGCCAAGGTGGACAGATTAACACTGAAGCTTTCTTT,CASSQGGQINTEAFF
TRBJ2-1,.,TRBV6-1,once,TGTGCCAGCAGTGAGTCGGGTCATGAGCAGTTCTTC,CASSESGHEQFF
TRBJ1-5,.,TRBV19,.,TGTGCCAGTAGCCAGGGTAAAAATCAGCCCCAGCATTTT,CASSQGKNQPQHF
TRBJ2-1,TRBD2,TRBV7-3,.,TGTGCCAGCAGCTCGCTAGCGGGACAAACTGAGCAGTTCTTC,CASSSLAGQTEQFF
TRBJ1-5,.,TRBV2,.,TGTGCCAGCAGTCGTCAGGGGCCAAATCAGCCCCAGCATTTT,CASSRQGPNQPQHF
TRBJ2-7,.,TRBV11-2,.,TGTGCCAGCAGCTTAGCTGGGACTTCTGCCTCCTACGAGCAGTACTTC,CASSLAGTSASYEQYF
TRBJ1-1,.,TRBV7-9,once,TGTGCCAGCAGTCCCGCTGGAGGGACCGGCACTGAAGCTTTCTTT,CASSPAGGTGTEAFF
TRBJ2-3,.,TRBV19,.,TGTGCCAGTAGTAACCTGGGACTCGCAGATACGCAGTATTTT,CASSNLGLADTQYF
TRBJ1-1,TRBD1,TRBV2,.,TGTGCCAGCAGTGAAGAGGGACAGGGCTACACTGAAGCTTTCTTT,CASSEEGQGYTEAFF
TRBJ1-1,.,TRBV19,.,TGTGCCAGTAGTATCACCAAGGGGTTTAACACTGAAGCTTTCTTT,CASSITKGFNTEAFF
TRBJ1-1,TRBD1,TRBV7-3,.,TGTGCCAGCAGCTCGGACAGGGGGACTGAAGCTTTCTTT,CASSSDRGTEAFF
TRBJ2-1,.,TRBV7-9,.,TGTGCCAGCTCCCCTTCGGGTAGTAATGAGCAGTTCTTC,CASSPSGSNEQFF
TRBJ1-1,.,TRBV19,once,TGTTTTTCGGCGCCCGGGCCCGGCAGGGAAGCTTTCTTT,CFSAPGPGREAFF
TRBJ2-2,.,TRBV6-5,.,TGTGCCAGCAGTTACCTACTTACAGCCCCCACCGGGGAGCTGTTTTTT,CASSYLLTAPTGELFF
TRBJ1-1,.,TRBV25-1,.,TGTGCCAGCAGTAACCACCTCAGGGCGGTGAACACTGAAGCTTTCTTT,CASSNHLRAVNTEAFF
TRBJ2-2,.,TRBV18,few,TGTGCCAGCTCGCTCGGGGGGAACACCGGGGAGCTGTTTTTT,CASSLGGNTGELFF
TRBJ1-1,TRBD1,TRBV5-6,.,TGTGCCAGCAGCCGACGACGGACAGGGGACACTGAAGCTTTCTTT,CASSRRRTGDTEAFF
TRBJ1-3,.,TRBV6-1,.,TGTGCCAGCAGTGAGGTTTACGATTACTCTGGAAACACCATATATTTT,CASSEVYDYSGNTIYF
TRBJ2-7,.,TRBV5-6,.,TGTGCCAGCAGCTCAACGGGGGACTACGAGCAGTACTTC,CASSSTGDYEQYF
TRBJ2-3,.,TRBV28,.,TGTGCCAGCAGTTTTACGGGGACGGGTGGTACGCAGTATTTT,CASSFTGTGGTQYF
TRBJ1-1,TRBD1,TRBV18,.,TGTGCCAGCTCACCAGGACAGGGGAACACTGAAGCTTTCTTT,CASSPGQGNTEAFF
TRBJ1-6,.,TRBV9,.,TGTGCCAGCAGCGTCGAGCAGGGAGATTCACCCCTCCACTTT,CASSVEQGDSPLHF
TRBJ1-6,TRBD1,TRBV6-5,.,TGTGCCAGCAGTTACGGAGACAGGGGGCATTCACCCCTCCACTTT,CASSYGDRGHSPLHF
TRBJ2-5,TRBD2,TRBV7-9,.,TGTGCCAGCAGCTTAATCGCTAGCGGGATTGAGACCCAGTACTTC,CASSLIASGIETQYF
TRBJ2-2,.,TRBV9,many,TGTGCCAGCAGCGTAGTACTAGGCGGGGAGCTGTTTTTT,CASSVVLGGELFF